This passage covers 24 T cell receptor beta chains from one sample sequenced in a study of T cell responses to AZD1222 COVID-19 vaccine. Libraries were prepared by immunoSEQ multiplex PCR; TCRdb keeps only in-frame clonotypes and omits some of them. The sample records roughly 70,000 clones, approximately 84% being singletons. The specimen comprised peripheral blood, sampled on day 0 of AZD1222 vaccination. These TCRs come from an adult in good health.

V is TRBV9 and J is TRBJ1-3, with a weak D call TRBD1 (5 bases). The CDR3 loop spans 14 amino acids. Germline lookup yields CDR1 SGDLS and CDR2 YYNGEE. Deletions cut 4 bases from V and 0 bases from J, with 8 bases between. CDR3 sequence reads: CASSQTASGNTIYF. CDR3 nucleotide sequence: TGTGCCAGCAGCCAGACAGCCTCTGGAAACACCATATATTTT.

About this clone: The sample carries other DNA sequences with the same CDR3. The rearrangement uses TRBV12-5 and TRBJ1-1; no clear D gene. Trimming left V 0 bases short and J 1 base short, with 3 bases between. Germline V gene lookup returns CDR1 LGHNT and CDR2 FRNRAP. This CDR3 contains 13 residues. CDR3 amino acids: CASGLVGNTEAFF. CDR3 bases: TGTGCTAGTGGTTTGGTAGGGAACACTGAAGCTTTCTTT.

The CDR3 protein is CASIPSTRGQPQHF. CDR3 coding DNA: TGTGCCAGCATACCCAGTACTCGGGGACAGCCCCAGCATTTT. The rearrangement joins TRBV28 to TRBJ1-5; D gene unclear. The CDR3 sequence is 14 residues long. Germline values: CDR1 MDHEN, CDR2 SYDVKM. Trimming took 7 bases from V and 7 from J, leaving 17 bases between them.

The rearrangement uses TRBV5-1 and TRBJ2-3; tentative D call: TRBD2 (6 bases). V lost 3 bases to trimming and J lost 0 bases, with 11 bases between them. The V gene's germline CDR1 is SGHRS and CDR2 YFSETQ. This CDR3 contains 15 residues. The CDR3 DNA reads TGCGCCAGCAGCTGGGTGGGGAGGAGCACAGATACGCAGTATTTT. Its protein is CASSWVGRSTDTQYF.

The rearrangement uses TRBV4-2 and TRBJ1-3, with D unresolved. The CDR3 loop spans 14 amino acids. Per the germline V gene, CDR1 is LGHNA and CDR2 is YNFKEQ. V was clipped by 0 bases and J by 4 bases, with 7 bases between them. This CDR3 reads CASSQDTGGNTIYF. The CDR3 nucleotides read TGTGCCAGCAGCCAAGATACTGGGGGAAACACCATATATTTT.

This clone was detected only a few times. V gene TRBV7-6 combines with J gene TRBJ2-2; tentative D call: TRBD2 (7 bases). Deletions cut 1 base from V and 4 bases from J, with 10 bases between. In germline, CDR1 is SGHVS, CDR2 FNYEAQ. CDR3 length: 15 residues. The CDR3 loop is CASSLGRGATGELFF. CDR3 DNA: TGTGCCAGCAGCTTAGGTCGGGGGGCCACCGGGGAGCTGTTTTTT.

V usage is TRBV28 and J usage is TRBJ1-1; TRBD1 matches 12 bases. Germline V gene sequence: CDR1 MDHEN, CDR2 SYDVKM. V was pared by 7 bases and J by 0 bases, with 9 bases of the junction left unmatched. The CDR3 spans 17 residues. CDR3 protein: CASNQPGQGAVNTEAFF. For the CDR3, the DNA is TGTGCCAGCAATCAACCGGGACAGGGGGCGGTGAACACTGAAGCTTTCTTT.

The chain employs TRBV9 and TRBJ1-1; D remains ambiguous. The CDR3 runs to 14 residues. Germline CDR1 reads SGDLS; CDR2 reads YYNGEE. Trimming left V 4 bases short and J 0 bases short, with 10 bases between. DNA for the CDR3: TGTGCCAGCAGCCCAGATGTCGTGAACACTGAAGCTTTCTTT. As protein: CASSPDVVNTEAFF.

The chain has TRBV18 and TRBJ1-5, with 7 positions matching TRBD1. The germline gives CDR1 KGHSH, CDR2 LQKENI. The V and J ends lost 2 bases and 7 bases, in that order; junction bases with no gene match: 5. The CDR3 is 14 residues long. DNA of the CDR3: TGTGCCAGCTCACCAGGGCAGGGGGGCCAGCCCCAGCATTTT. Its translation is CASSPGQGGQPQHF. The full variable domain, in which reference TRBV18 and TRBJ1-5 provide the parts outside the CDR3, is NAGVMQNPRHLVRRRGQEARLRCSPMKGHSHVYWYRQLPEEGLKFMVYLQKENIIDESGMPKERFSAEFPKEGPSILRIQQVVRGDSAAYFCASSPGQGGQPQHFGDGTRLSIL.

The V gene is TRBV7-2, the J gene TRBJ1-2, with TRBD1 matching 8 bases. The CDR3 length is 15 residues. V trimming: 3 bases; J trimming: 4 bases; junction bases outside the gene matches: 7. Germline loops: CDR1 SGHTA, CDR2 FQGNSA. The CDR3 nucleotides are TGTGCCAGCAGCTTCCCGGGACAGGATCGCTATGGCTACACCTTC. This codes for CASSFPGQDRYGYTF.

This clone was seen a single time. The CDR3 reads CASSISHRINTEAFF. Written as DNA, the CDR3 is TGTGCCAGTAGTATAAGTCACAGGATAAACACTGAAGCTTTCTTT. The V and J genes are TRBV19 and TRBJ1-1; possibly TRBD1 for D (5 bases). Trimming left V 2 bases short and J 2 bases short, with 12 bases between. The CDR3 sequence is 15 residues long. Germline lookup yields CDR1 LNHDA and CDR2 SQIVND (reference sequence).

V is TRBV5-1 and J is TRBJ1-1; a possible D gene is TRBD1 (5 bases). Germline V gives CDR1 SGHRS, CDR2 YFSETQ. CDR3 length equals 14 residues. V dropped 5 bases and J dropped 2 bases, with 13 bases sitting between them. The CDR3 coding sequence is TGCGCCAGCAGACAACAGGTATCCAACACTGAAGCTTTCTTT. Amino acids: CASRQQVSNTEAFF.

CDR3 sequence (DNA): TGTGCCAGCAGTCTCCTAGCGGATAGACTGGAGACCCAGTACTTC. This encodes CASSLLADRLETQYF. This chain connects TRBV2 to TRBJ2-5; 7 nucleotides align to TRBD2. The CDR3 spans 15 residues. Trimming at V came to 5 bases and at J to 5 bases, leaving 11 bases not matched to a gene. Germline loops: CDR1 SNHLY, CDR2 FYNNEI. Supplemented by reference TRBV2 and TRBJ2-5, the full variable domain reads EPEVTQTPSHQVTQMGQEVILRCVPISNHLYFYWYRQILGQKVEFLVSFYNNEISEKSEIFDDQFSVERPDGSNFTLKIRSTKLEDSAMYFCASSLLADRLETQYFGPGTRLLVL.

This clone was observed a handful of times. The chain employs TRBV9 and TRBJ2-7; TRBD1 matches 9 bases. The CDR3 contains 15 residues. V trimming: 1 base; J trimming: 5 bases; junction bases outside the gene matches: 7. CDR1 is SGDLS, CDR2 YYNGEE, per germline. The CDR3 spells CASSVSGTGLDEQYF. Here the CDR3 DNA reads TGTGCCAGCAGCGTATCCGGGACAGGGTTGGACGAGCAGTACTTC.

The chain has TRBV7-2 and TRBJ2-3; 15 nucleotides align to TRBD2. Germline trimming cut 5 bases from V and 5 bases from J; bases unmatched to any gene: 8. The germline V gene has CDR1 SGHTA and CDR2 FQGNSA. There are 17 residues in the CDR3. CDR3 amino acids: CASSTNPGLAGGDTQYF. In DNA form, the CDR3 reads TGTGCCAGCAGCACTAATCCGGGACTAGCGGGAGGAGATACGCAGTATTTT.

This sequence joins TRBV6-5 and TRBJ1-2, with D tentatively TRBD1 (6 bases). Trimming left V 2 bases short and J 5 bases short, with 15 bases between. The CDR3 is made up of 15 amino acids. The germline gives CDR1 MNHEY, CDR2 SVGAGI. CDR3 in DNA: TGTGCCAGCAGTTACACAAAAGACAGGCCTTATGGCTACACCTTC. It encodes CASSYTKDRPYGYTF.

This clone was counted a single time. J is TRBJ1-2 and V is TRBV4-2; no clear D. Germline-derived CDR1 and CDR2 are LGHNA and YNFKEQ. V lost 0 bases and J 3 bases, leaving 11 bases between the germline ends. The CDR3 has 15 residues. The CDR3 sequence: CASSQETTRHYGYTF. The CDR3 DNA is TGTGCCAGCAGCCAAGAAACGACTAGACACTATGGCTACACCTTC.

The J gene is TRBJ1-5, the V gene TRBV12-3 or TRBV12-4, with D tentatively TRBD1 (5 bases). The V gene lost 8 bases and the J gene lost 2 bases, with 10 bases spanning the gap. This CDR3 has 13 residues. The CDR3 sequence: CASADSGNQPQHF. The CDR3 DNA reads as TGTGCCAGCGCCGACAGCGGCAATCAGCCCCAGCATTTT.

The chain uses TRBV9 and TRBJ1-3; tentative D call: TRBD1 (6 bases). V lost 4 bases and J 3 bases, leaving 14 bases between the germline ends. The CDR3 extends over 15 amino acids. Germline V gives CDR1 SGDLS, CDR2 YYNGEE. The DNA for the CDR3 is TGTGCCAGCAGCCCCCTAGAGGGGGATGGAAACACCATATATTTT. Amino acid sequence: CASSPLEGDGNTIYF.

As DNA, the CDR3 is TGTGCCACCAGCAGAGATCAAGGACAGGGGTCGGAAAAACTGTTTTTT. It yields the protein CATSRDQGQGSEKLFF. The chain links TRBV15 to TRBJ1-4, with 9 nucleotides matching TRBD1. There are 16 residues in the CDR3. CDR1 and CDR2 from the germline V gene are LNHNV and YYDKDF (reference sequence). Unmatched junction bases numbered 7, after V lost 0 bases and J lost 8 bases.

Details on this clone: The junction departs from the called germline gene at one end, perhaps through a read error. The CDR3 here is CSVEAGTGGNEQYF. For the CDR3, the DNA is TGCAGCGTAGAAGCCGGGACAGGGGGCAACGAGCAGTACTTC. This chain uses TRBV29-1 with TRBJ2-7, with 12 positions matching TRBD1. This CDR3 contains 14 residues. Looked up from germline, CDR1 is SQVTM and CDR2 is ANQGSEA.

V is TRBV5-1 and J is TRBJ2-7; 7 bases map to TRBD2. The CDR3 sequence is 14 residues long. V lost 3 bases to trimming and J lost 3 bases; unmatched junction nucleotides: 6. Germline values: CDR1 SGHRS, CDR2 YFSETQ. In nucleotides, the CDR3 is TGCGCCAGCAGCTCCGGCTCTAGCGGCTACGAGCAGTACTTC. Protein: CASSSGSSGYEQYF.

The rearrangement uses TRBV19 and TRBJ1-2, with D possibly matching TRBD1 (6 bases). This CDR3 spans 14 amino acids. Germline V lookup: CDR1 LNHDA, CDR2 SQIVND (reference sequence). V lost 6 bases and J lost 5, with 16 bases in between. The DNA for the CDR3 is TGTGCCAGTAGCAGGGGCGGGACCGAGTATGGCTACACCTTC. The encoded protein is CASSRGGTEYGYTF.

This chain connects TRBV19 to TRBJ1-4, with D uncertain. V lost 7 bases and J 4 bases, leaving 7 bases between the germline ends. Germline loops: CDR1 LNHDA, CDR2 SQIVND (reference sequence). The CDR3 runs 12 residues. Written as DNA, the CDR3 is TGTGCCAGTAACCGTTATAATGAAAAACTGTTTTTT. Translation: CASNRYNEKLFF.